Below are 24 T cell receptor beta chains sequenced from a single sample in a study of T cell responses to AZD1222 COVID-19 vaccine. The table came from immunoSEQ multiplex PCR; TCRdb's copy has only in-frame clones and leaves some out. This sample has some 190,000 clones, with around 88% found just once. The sample was peripheral blood, taken on day 0 of AZD1222 vaccination. The receptors were gathered from an adult in good health.

V gene TRBV4-3 combines with J gene TRBJ1-1, with a weak D call TRBD1 (5 bases). The CDR3 covers 14 residues. V was shortened by 0 bases and J by 6 bases, with 11 bases between the two germline ends. Germline V gene data show CDR1 as LGHNA and CDR2 as YSLEER. CDR3 in DNA: TGCGCCAGCAGCCAAGATCTTTCGGGACCTGAAGCTTTCTTT. Its translation is CASSQDLSGPEAFF.

The chain recombines TRBV4-1 with TRBJ2-3, with TRBD1 matching 7 bases. V shed 1 base, J shed 4 bases, and the junction held 5 bases outside the gene matches. The CDR3 length is 15 residues. Germline CDR1 and CDR2: MGHRA and YSYEKL. CDR3 sequence reads: CASSQGTQGSDTQYF. The CDR3 DNA reads as TGCGCCAGCAGCCAAGGGACACAGGGGTCAGATACGCAGTATTTT.

The rearrangement joins TRBV5-4 to TRBJ1-3; TRBD1 aligns across 7 bases. The CDR3 totals 15 residues. CDR1 is SGHNT and CDR2 is YYREEE in the germline V gene (reference sequence). J was trimmed by 2 bases and V by 5 bases; bases with no gene match: 7. DNA of the CDR3: TGTGCCAGCAGAGACGTCGGACAGGCTGGAAACACCATATATTTT. This encodes CASRDVGQAGNTIYF.

This clone came up once. V and J are TRBV5-8 and TRBJ2-3, with 13 bases lining up with TRBD2. After removal of 4 bases from V and 2 bases from J, the junction contained 7 bases not matched to a gene. The CDR3 loop spans 17 amino acids. The germline V gene has CDR1 SGHTS and CDR2 YDEGEE. The CDR3, as DNA: TGTGCCAGCAGCACTCGGACTAGCGGGGGCTCCACAGATACGCAGTATTTT. It specifies CASSTRTSGGSTDTQYF.

This clone appeared once. CDR3 loop: CASRTVPGNTIYF. In DNA, the CDR3 is TGTGCCAGCAGGACAGTGCCGGGGAACACCATATATTTT. The rearrangement links TRBV19 to TRBJ1-3, with D perhaps matching TRBD1 (6 bases). CDR1 is LNHDA and CDR2 is SQIVND in the germline V gene (reference sequence). V lost 9 bases, J lost 7 bases, and 16 bases lay in between. The CDR3 totals 13 residues.

The chain recombines TRBV7-8 with TRBJ1-1; no definite D call. V shed 2 bases and J shed 5 bases, with 12 bases lying between them. Germline lookup yields CDR1 SGHVS and CDR2 FQNEAQ. CDR3 size: 14 residues. The CDR3 bases are TGTGCCAGCAGCTTATTCATTTCCCTTACTGAAGCTTTCTTT. It yields the protein CASSLFISLTEAFF.

The chain uses TRBV7-2 and TRBJ2-7, with 7 bases lining up with TRBD1. Germline loops: CDR1 SGHTA, CDR2 FQGNSA. The V gene end was trimmed by 4 bases and the J gene end by 4 bases; junction bases not matched to a gene: 10. The CDR3 length is 15 residues. The CDR3 region has the DNA TGTGCCAGCAGCTCGTCTCCGGGACAGCTATACGAGCAGTACTTC. It is translated as CASSSSPGQLYEQYF.

Note on this clone: The same CDR3 is also encoded by other DNA sequences in this sample. V gene TRBV6-5 combines with J gene TRBJ2-7, with unresolved D. V was clipped by 5 bases and J by 5 bases, with 7 bases between them. Germline CDR1 reads MNHEY; CDR2 reads SVGAGI. The CDR3 extends over 11 amino acids. The CDR3 DNA reads as TGTGCCAGCAGTCTCGAAAACGAGCAGTACTTC. Translating it yields CASSLENEQYF.

The genes are TRBV4-1 and TRBJ1-1; D possibly corresponds to TRBD1 (5 bases). The V end was cut by 3 bases, the J end by 5 bases, with 7 bases between. Germline V gene lookup returns CDR1 MGHRA and CDR2 YSYEKL. This CDR3 region has 12 residues. The CDR3 nucleotides are TGCGCCAGCAGCCAGGGGCCTACTGAAGCTTTCTTT. Protein sequence: CASSQGPTEAFF.

The J gene is TRBJ2-3, the V gene TRBV4-1; D uncertain. Trimming removed 1 base at V and 6 bases at J, with 5 bases between. This CDR3 region has 12 residues. Germline loops: CDR1 MGHRA, CDR2 YSYEKL. The CDR3 spells CASSQGPDTQYF. CDR3 in DNA: TGCGCCAGCAGCCAAGGGCCCGATACGCAGTATTTT.

J is TRBJ1-2 and V is TRBV7-2, with a tentative D call TRBD1 (5 bases). This CDR3 spans 13 amino acids. V was cut by 5 bases and J by 6 bases, with 13 bases left in between. Germline V gives CDR1 SGHTA, CDR2 FQGNSA. The chain's CDR3 is CASSQGTDDGYTF. CDR3 nucleotide sequence: TGTGCCAGCAGCCAAGGGACGGACGATGGCTACACCTTC. Full variable domain (missing parts from reference TRBV7-2 and TRBJ1-2): GAGVSQSPSNKVTEKGKDVELRCDPISGHTALYWYRQSLGQGLEFLIYFQGNSAPDKSGLPSDRFSAERTGGSVSTLTIQRTQQEDSAVYLCASSQGTDDGYTFGSGTRLTVV.

The rearrangement links TRBV10-3 to TRBJ2-2; D ambiguous. Per germline, CDR1 ENHRY and CDR2 SYGVKD. The CDR3 loop spans 16 amino acids. The V end was cut by 4 bases, the J end by 0 bases, with 12 bases between. The CDR3 loop is CAISVAANANTGELFF. DNA of the CDR3: TGTGCCATCAGTGTCGCGGCGAATGCGAACACCGGGGAGCTGTTTTTT.

The chain employs TRBV28 and TRBJ1-5; D may be TRBD1 (6 bases). This CDR3 has 14 residues. CDR1 and CDR2 from the germline V gene are MDHEN and SYDVKM. V lost 8 bases and J lost 7, with 18 bases in between. DNA for the CDR3: TGTGCCAGCGAAACTGGAGGGGGGGGGCAGCCCCAGCATTTT. Translation: CASETGGGGQPQHF.

The chain has TRBV5-1 and TRBJ2-1; 7 bases are a match to TRBD2. The CDR3 consists of 15 residues. Looked up from germline, CDR1 is SGHRS and CDR2 is YFSETQ. V lost 4 bases to trimming and J lost 5 bases; unmatched junction nucleotides: 9. CDR3 sequence (DNA): TGCGCCAGCAGCGCTCTAGCGGTTGGACACAATGAGCAGTTCTTC. Its protein is CASSALAVGHNEQFF. The variable domain in full, with the rest retrieved from reference TRBV5-1 and TRBJ2-1, is KAGVTQTPRYLIKTRGQQVTLSCSPISGHRSVSWYQQTPGQGLQFLFEYFSETQRNKGNFPGRFSGRQFSNSRSEMNVSTLELGDSALYLCASSALAVGHNEQFFGPGTRLTVL.

The CDR3 DNA reads as TGTGCCAGCAGCGTAACCGGGACAGGGGCTTTCGAGCAGTACTTC. Translating gives CASSVTGTGAFEQYF. The J gene is TRBJ2-7, the V gene TRBV11-3, with 10 bases matching TRBD1. V shed 5 bases, J shed 6 bases, and the junction held 10 bases outside the gene matches. The V gene's germline CDR1 is SGHNT and CDR2 YENEEA. This CDR3 has 15 residues.

This chain joins TRBV5-1 and TRBJ2-5, with TRBD1 matching over 7 bases. J gave up 1 base and V 4 bases, and 10 bases lay outside the gene matches. This CDR3 has 16 amino acids. The germline V gene has CDR1 SGHRS and CDR2 YFSETQ. The CDR3 DNA is TGCGCCAGCAGCCCTCGGGACAGCGCCCTCCAAGAGACCCAGTACTTC. It translates to CASSPRDSALQETQYF.

The CDR3 sequence is CASSLSFREVDTGELFF. The CDR3, as DNA: TGTGCCAGCAGCCTCTCCTTCCGTGAGGTAGACACCGGGGAGCTGTTTTTT. The chain has TRBV11-2 and TRBJ2-2; D is unresolved. V lost 5 bases, J lost 3 bases, and 19 bases lay in between. The CDR3 has 17 residues. CDR1 and CDR2 from the germline V gene are SGHAT and FQNNGV.

The chain recombines TRBV7-2 with TRBJ1-4, with TRBD1 identical over 8 bases. The junction had 3 bases not matched to a gene; V was cut back by 1 base and J by 5 bases. This CDR3 is 15 amino acids long. Germline V gene sequence: CDR1 SGHTA, CDR2 FQGNSA. Here the CDR3 DNA reads TGTGCCAGCAGCTTAGGGGGACAGGACAATGAAAAACTGTTTTTT. Encoded protein: CASSLGGQDNEKLFF.

This chain links TRBV6-5 with TRBJ1-1, with D perhaps TRBD1 (5 bases). CDR3 length: 14 amino acids. Germline CDR1 and CDR2: MNHEY and SVGAGI. V shed 2 bases and J shed 6 bases, with 13 bases lying between them. This chain's CDR3 is CASSYGARGPEAFF. For the CDR3, the DNA is TGTGCCAGCAGTTACGGGGCTAGGGGACCTGAAGCTTTCTTT.

This sequence joins TRBV11-2 and TRBJ1-2; D is possibly TRBD1 (5 bases). V was shortened by 6 bases and J by 14 bases, with 25 bases between the two germline ends. This CDR3 region has 14 residues. Germline CDR1 reads SGHAT; CDR2 reads FQNNGV. The CDR3 loop is CASRHPGTDPLLTF. The CDR3 region has the DNA TGTGCCAGCAGACATCCCGGGACGGACCCCCTCTTGACCTTC.

The chain links TRBV11-1 to TRBJ1-4; D uncertain. V dropped 5 bases and J dropped 8 bases, with 15 bases sitting between them. The CDR3 spans 14 residues. Germline CDR1 is SGHAT and CDR2 is FQDESV (reference sequence). DNA of the CDR3: TGTGCCAGCAGCCAAAGCAACCTTCCCGAAAAACTGTTTTTT. Protein: CASSQSNLPEKLFF. Complete variable domain (other parts from reference TRBV11-1 and TRBJ1-4): EAEVAQSPRYKITEKSQAVAFWCDPISGHATLYWYRQILGQGPELLVQFQDESVVDDSQLPKDRFSAERLKGVDSTLKIQPAELGDSAMYLCASSQSNLPEKLFFGSGTQLSVL.

The V and J genes are TRBV5-6 and TRBJ1-1; tentatively, D is TRBD1 (6 bases). Trimming left V 4 bases short and J 2 bases short, with 24 bases between. Germline-derived CDR1 and CDR2 are SGHDT and YYEEEE. The CDR3 consists of 18 residues. The CDR3 reads CASSPAVWGPGRNTEAFF. For the CDR3, the DNA is TGTGCCAGCAGCCCCGCGGTTTGGGGGCCAGGGAGAAACACTGAAGCTTTCTTT.

The rearrangement joins TRBV5-1 to TRBJ2-1; 9 bases fit TRBD1. The CDR3 length is 15 residues. Germline CDR1 SGHRS, CDR2 YFSETQ. V lost 6 bases, J lost 7 bases, and 11 bases stayed unmatched. DNA of the CDR3: TGCGCCAGCACCCGACAGGGGGGGATTTCAAATGAGCAGTTCTTC. It specifies CASTRQGGISNEQFF.

This chain connects TRBV7-2 to TRBJ2-2; 7 bases map to TRBD1. The CDR3 length is 14 residues. CDR1 is SGHTA and CDR2 is FQGNSA in the germline V gene. The J segment lost 0 bases and the V segment lost 7 bases, leaving 2 bases of the junction unmatched. CDR3 DNA: TGTGCCAGCACGGGACAGCCGAACACCGGGGAGCTGTTTTTT. Protein sequence: CASTGQPNTGELFF.